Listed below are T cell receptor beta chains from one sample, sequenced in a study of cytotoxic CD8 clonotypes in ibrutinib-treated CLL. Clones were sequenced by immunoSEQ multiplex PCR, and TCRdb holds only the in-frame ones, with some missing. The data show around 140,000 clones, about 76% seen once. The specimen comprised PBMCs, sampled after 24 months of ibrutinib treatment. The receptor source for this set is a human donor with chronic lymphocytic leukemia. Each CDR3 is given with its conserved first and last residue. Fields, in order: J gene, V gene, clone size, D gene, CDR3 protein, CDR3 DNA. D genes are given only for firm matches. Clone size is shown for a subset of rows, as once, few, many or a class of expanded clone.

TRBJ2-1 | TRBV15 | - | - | CATSASAEYNEQFF | TGTGCCACCAGCGCCTCAGCTGAGTACAATGAGCAGTTCTTC
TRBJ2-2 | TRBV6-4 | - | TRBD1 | CASSPQGAGQMPTGELFF | TGTGCCAGCAGTCCACAGGGGGCCGGACAAATGCCCACCGGGGAGCTGTTTTTT
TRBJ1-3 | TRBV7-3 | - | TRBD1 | CASSPGGDRNTIYF | TGTGCCAGCAGCCCAGGGGGCGACCGAAACACCATATATTTT
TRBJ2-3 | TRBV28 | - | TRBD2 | CATGTSGSATDTQYF | TGTGCTACCGGGACTAGCGGGAGTGCGACAGATACGCAGTATTTT
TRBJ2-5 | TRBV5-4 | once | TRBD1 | CASSDRVGETQYF | TGTGCCAGCAGCGACAGGGTGGGAGAGACCCAGTACTTC
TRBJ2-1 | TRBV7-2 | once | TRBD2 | CASSLAGSYNEQFF | TGTGCCAGCAGCCTAGCGGGTTCCTACAATGAGCAGTTCTTC
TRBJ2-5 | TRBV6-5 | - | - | CASSYGATQYF | TGTGCCAGCAGTTACGGGGCGACCCAGTACTTC
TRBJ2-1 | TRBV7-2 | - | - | CASSFSAGEQFF | TGTGCCAGCAGCTTTAGCGCCGGTGAGCAGTTCTTC
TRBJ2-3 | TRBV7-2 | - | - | CASSRAIVADTQYF | TGTGCCAGCAGCCGGGCTATCGTAGCAGATACGCAGTATTTT
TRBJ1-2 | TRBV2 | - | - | CASSEGLAYGYTF | TGTGCCAGCAGTGAAGGGTTGGCCTATGGCTACACCTTC
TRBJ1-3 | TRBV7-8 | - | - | CASSLASQVNTIYF | TGTGCCAGCAGCTTAGCGAGCCAGGTTAACACCATATATTTT
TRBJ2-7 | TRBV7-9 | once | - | CASSEDSTTYEQYF | TGTGCCAGCAGCGAGGACAGTACTACCTACGAGCAGTACTTC
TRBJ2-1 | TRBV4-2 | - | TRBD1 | CASSQAVGAWLGQGRNEQFF | TGTGCCAGCAGCCAGGCCGTGGGGGCATGGTTGGGACAGGGTAGGAATGAGCAGTTCTTC
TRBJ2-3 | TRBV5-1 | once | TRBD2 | CASSLPSGDTDTQYF | TGCGCCAGCAGCTTGCCTAGCGGGGACACAGATACGCAGTATTTT
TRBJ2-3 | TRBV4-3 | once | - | CASSQAGAFSRTDTQYF | TGCGCCAGCAGCCAAGCTGGGGCCTTTTCCCGCACAGATACGCAGTATTTT
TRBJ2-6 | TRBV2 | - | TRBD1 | CASSELGQGANVLTF | TGTGCCAGCAGTGAGTTGGGACAGGGTGCCAACGTCCTGACTTTC
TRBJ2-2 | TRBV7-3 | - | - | CATEPTPGGGELFF | TGTGCCACAGAACCGACTCCCGGGGGCGGGGAGCTGTTTTTT
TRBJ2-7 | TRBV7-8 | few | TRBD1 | CASSSTGDGSYEQYF | TGTGCCAGCAGCTCTACAGGGGACGGCTCCTACGAGCAGTACTTC
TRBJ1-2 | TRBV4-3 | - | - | CASSQEGRDYGYTF | TGCGCCAGCAGCCAAGAGGGGAGGGACTATGGCTACACCTTC
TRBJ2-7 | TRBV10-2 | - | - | CATREAGIYEQYF | TGCGCCACCCGAGAGGCGGGAATCTACGAGCAGTACTTC
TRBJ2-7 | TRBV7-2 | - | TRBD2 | CASSLGLATNEQYF | TGTGCCAGCAGCTTAGGACTAGCCACAAACGAGCAGTACTTC
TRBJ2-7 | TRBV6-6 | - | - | CASSYSGGVSYEQYF | TGTGCCAGCAGTTACTCGGGGGGTGTCTCCTACGAGCAGTACTTC
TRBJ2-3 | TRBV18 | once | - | CASSPVSTDTQYF | TGTGCCAGCTCACCAGTTAGCACAGATACGCAGTATTTT
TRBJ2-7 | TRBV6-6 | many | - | CASIGWQDSYEQYF | TGTGCCAGCATCGGGTGGCAGGATTCCTACGAGCAGTACTTC
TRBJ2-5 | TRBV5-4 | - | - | CASGPTGTQETQYF | TGTGCCAGCGGACCCACCGGGACCCAAGAGACCCAGTACTTC
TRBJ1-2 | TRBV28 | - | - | CASYSGYGYTF | TGTGCCAGCTATTCCGGATATGGCTACACCTTC
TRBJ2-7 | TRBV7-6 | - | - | CASSLPTDGAYEQYF | TGTGCCAGCAGCTTACCAACTGACGGAGCCTACGAGCAGTACTTC
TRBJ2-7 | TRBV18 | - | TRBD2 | CASSPPGLAGLGQYF | TGTGCCAGCTCACCACCGGGGCTAGCGGGTTTGGGGCAGTACTTC
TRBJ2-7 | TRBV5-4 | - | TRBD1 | CASSPGGDRVVEQYF | TGTGCCAGCAGCCCCGGTGGGGACAGGGTAGTCGAGCAGTACTTC
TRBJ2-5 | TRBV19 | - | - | CASSIGGSLQETQYF | TGTGCCAGTAGTATTGGGGGCAGTCTCCAGGAGACCCAGTACTTC
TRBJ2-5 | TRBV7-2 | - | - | CASTPRPPETQYF | TGTGCCAGCACCCCGCGGCCCCCAGAGACCCAGTACTTC
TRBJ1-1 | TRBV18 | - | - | CASSPQQGNTEAFF | TGTGCCAGCTCACCACAACAGGGGAACACTGAAGCTTTCTTT
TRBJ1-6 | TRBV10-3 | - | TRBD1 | CAAGQGSPQNNSPLHF | TGTGCCGCCGGACAGGGATCCCCTCAAAATAATTCACCCCTCCACTTT
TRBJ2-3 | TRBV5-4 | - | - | CASTPGTDTDTQYF | TGTGCCAGCACCCCGGGGACCGACACAGATACGCAGTATTTT
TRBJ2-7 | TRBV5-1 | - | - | CASSPGAQGPRVDEQYF | TGCGCCAGCAGCCCCGGTGCCCAAGGACCCCGGGTGGACGAGCAGTACTTC
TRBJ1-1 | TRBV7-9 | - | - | CASSRGQPTEAFF | TGTGCCAGCAGCCGAGGACAGCCCACTGAAGCTTTCTTT
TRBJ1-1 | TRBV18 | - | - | CASSQRDPEAFF | TGTGCCAGCTCCCAACGGGACCCTGAAGCTTTCTTT
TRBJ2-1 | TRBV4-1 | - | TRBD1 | CASSQGRDRVNNEQFF | TGCGCCAGCAGCCAAGGAAGGGACAGGGTCAACAATGAGCAGTTCTTC
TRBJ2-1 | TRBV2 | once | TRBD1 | CASSVQGQGNHNEQFF | TGTGCCAGCAGTGTACAGGGACAGGGCAACCACAATGAGCAGTTCTTC
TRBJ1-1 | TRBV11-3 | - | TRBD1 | CASSLDGDSEAFF | TGTGCCAGCAGCTTAGATGGGGACAGTGAAGCTTTCTTT
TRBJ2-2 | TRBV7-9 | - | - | CASSPGQGWSGELFF | TGTGCCAGCAGCCCTGGGCAGGGTTGGTCCGGGGAGCTGTTTTTT
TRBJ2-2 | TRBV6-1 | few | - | CASSGRESGELFF | TGTGCCAGCAGTGGCAGGGAGTCCGGGGAGCTGTTTTTT
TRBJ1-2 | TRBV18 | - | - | CASSQGGDYGYTF | TGTGCCAGCTCGCAAGGGGGAGACTATGGCTACACCTTC
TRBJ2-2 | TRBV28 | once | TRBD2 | CASSPSGPGGAHTGELFF | TGTGCCAGCAGTCCAAGCGGCCCCGGGGGGGCGCACACCGGGGAGCTGTTTTTT
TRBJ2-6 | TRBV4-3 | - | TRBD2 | CASSQRRGLAGGPRVQANVLTF | TGCGCCAGCAGCCAAAGGCGGGGCCTAGCGGGGGGCCCCCGTGTTCAGGCCAACGTCCTGACTTTC
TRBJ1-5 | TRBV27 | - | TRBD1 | CASSWTGENQPQHF | TGTGCCAGCAGTTGGACAGGGGAGAATCAGCCCCAGCATTTT
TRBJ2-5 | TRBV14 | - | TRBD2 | CASSQDGLAGVLETQYF | TGTGCCAGCAGCCAAGATGGGCTAGCGGGAGTACTGGAGACCCAGTACTTC
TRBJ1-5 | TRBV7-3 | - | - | CASSLDPNPNQPQHF | TGTGCCAGCAGCTTGGACCCAAACCCCAATCAGCCCCAGCATTTT
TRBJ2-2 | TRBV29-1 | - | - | CSVGRDWGTGELFF | TGCAGCGTTGGGAGGGATTGGGGCACCGGGGAGCTGTTTTTT
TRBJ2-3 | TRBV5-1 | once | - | CASSWGVLARTDTQYF | TGCGCCAGCAGCTGGGGCGTTCTGGCGCGCACAGATACGCAGTATTTT
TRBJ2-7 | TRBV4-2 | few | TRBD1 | CASSQNGQASSYEQYF | TGTGCCAGCAGCCAAAACGGACAGGCGAGCTCCTACGAGCAGTACTTC
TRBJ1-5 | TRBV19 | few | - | CASSTHSNQPQHF | TGTGCCAGTAGTACCCATAGCAATCAGCCCCAGCATTTT
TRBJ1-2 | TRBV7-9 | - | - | CANSLGGAQAPTYGYTF | TGTGCCAACAGCTTGGGTGGAGCTCAGGCCCCAACGTATGGCTACACCTTC
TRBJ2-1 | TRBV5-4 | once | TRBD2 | CASSRGGLAEINEQFF | TGTGCCAGCAGCCGAGGGGGACTAGCGGAAATTAATGAGCAGTTCTTC
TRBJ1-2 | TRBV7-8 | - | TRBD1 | CASSLRGTGKLYGYTF | TGTGCCAGCAGCTTAAGGGGGACAGGGAAACTCTATGGCTACACCTTC
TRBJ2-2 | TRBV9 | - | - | CASSPPKNTGELFF | TGTGCCAGCAGCCCCCCAAAGAACACCGGGGAGCTGTTTTTT
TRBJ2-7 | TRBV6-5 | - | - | CASSLLSGREYF | TGTGCCAGCAGTTTGTTGTCGGGAAGGGAGTACTTC
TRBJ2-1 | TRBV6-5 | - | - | CASSRGGNEQFF | TGTGCCAGCAGCAGGGGGGGCAATGAGCAGTTCTTC
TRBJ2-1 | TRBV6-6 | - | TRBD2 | CASSPSAGGAYDEQFF | TGTGCCAGCAGCCCCTCCGCGGGGGGTGCTTACGATGAGCAGTTCTTC
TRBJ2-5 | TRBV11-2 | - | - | CASSFPGHQETQYF | TGTGCCAGCAGCTTCCCGGGACACCAAGAGACCCAGTACTTC